This T cell receptor beta chain emerged from a study of blood T cell repertoires in COVID-19. Across the study: Spain, Italy and the United States supplied samples that represented acute and convalescent COVID-19.

Here immunoSEQ multiplex PCR was the method, and the copy in TCRdb shows in-frame clones only, minus some. There are approximately 260,000 clones in the sample; roughly 84% occur only once, and about 4% lies in the top ten. The CDR3 has 12 amino acids. The V gene lost 3 bases and the J gene lost 6 bases, with 12 bases spanning the gap. Germline CDR1 GTSNPN, CDR2 SVGIG (reference sequence). Material: peripheral blood. This sequence was found in a woman in her thirties or forties with active or convalescent COVID-19. The chain has TRBV30 and TRBJ2-7; a weak D match, TRBD1 (5 bases). CDR3 protein: CAWRIDSGEQYF. The DNA of the CDR3 is TGTGCCTGGAGAATTGACAGTGGCGAGCAGTACTTC.